This T cell receptor beta chain was observed in a study of pediatric ulcerative colitis. General study findings and limits: Clonal expansions reduced rectal repertoire diversity in acute severe colitis. Total lymphocyte DNA, not sorted subsets, was the template. A couple of patients' blood samples yielded substantially fewer templates.

Rectal tissue came from one to two pinch biopsies taken at colonoscopy. Ulcerative colitis patients received no immunosuppressive medication before the diagnostic colonoscopy. The method was immunoSEQ multiplex PCR; TCRdb's version includes in-frame clones alone and lacks a portion of them. Of 40,000 to 55,000 clones in the sample, around 78% were seen once. A word on this clone: No antigen is known for it.

This clonotype was obtained from a girl under 18 with moderate ulcerative colitis. Material: gut tissue.

This chain's CDR3 is CASSLSVIDEQYF. The CDR3 DNA reads as TGTGCCAGCAGCTTATCAGTCATCGACGAGCAGTACTTC. This rearrangement joins TRBV5-4 to TRBJ2-7; D is undetermined. V lost 2 bases and J 5 bases, leaving 11 bases between the germline ends. Germline V gene sequence: CDR1 SGHNT, CDR2 YYREEE (reference sequence). This CDR3 has 13 residues.